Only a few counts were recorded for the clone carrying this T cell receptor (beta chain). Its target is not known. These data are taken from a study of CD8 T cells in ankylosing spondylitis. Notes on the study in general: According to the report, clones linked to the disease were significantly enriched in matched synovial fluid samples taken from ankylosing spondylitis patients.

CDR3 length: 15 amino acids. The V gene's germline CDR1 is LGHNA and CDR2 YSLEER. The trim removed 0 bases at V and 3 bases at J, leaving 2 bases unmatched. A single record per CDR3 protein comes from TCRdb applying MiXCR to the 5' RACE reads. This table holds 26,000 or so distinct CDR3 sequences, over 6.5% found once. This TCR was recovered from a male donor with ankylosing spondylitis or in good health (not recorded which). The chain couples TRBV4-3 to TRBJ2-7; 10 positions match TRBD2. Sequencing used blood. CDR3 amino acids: CASSQEAGGFYEQYV. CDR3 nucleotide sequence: TGCGCCAGCAGCCAAGAAGCGGGGGGGTTCTACGAGCAGTACGTC.